This T cell receptor beta chain originates from a study of T-cell reconstitution after alpha-beta-depleted transplantation in children. Preparation of the TCRbeta library involved a method that used unique molecular identifiers. TCRdb reprocessed the PCR reads with MiXCR, giving one entry per CDR3 protein. The sample contains about 500,000 distinct CDR3 sequences, 32% of which appear only once. V was clipped by 0 bases and J by 4 bases, with 7 bases between them. CDR1 and CDR2 (germline): LGHNA, YSLEER. The CDR3 sequence is 14 residues long. The receptor's source is a human donor who donated a stem cell graft to a child with aplastic anemia. The chain joins TRBV4-3 to TRBJ2-1, with D hard to call. Sample: PBMCs from the stem cell graft donor, taken from the stem cell graft. The CDR3 reads CASSQEGSYNEQFF. The CDR3 DNA reads as TGCGCCAGCAGCCAAGAAGGCTCGTACAATGAGCAGTTCTTC.